A selection of T cell receptor beta chains follows, all from one sample in a study of T cell responses to AZD1222 COVID-19 vaccine. Libraries were prepared by immunoSEQ multiplex PCR; TCRdb keeps only in-frame clonotypes and omits some of them. This sample has some 150,000 clones, with around 86% found just once. Sequenced material: peripheral blood, taken on day 0 of MenACWY control vaccination. These receptors originate from an adult in good health. CDR3s include the opening cysteine and the closing phenylalanine or tryptophan. The D gene is left open where the match is weak. Rows may omit the clone size; those that give it use once, few, many or a size class.

V gene	J gene	clone size	D gene	CDR3 protein	CDR3 DNA
TRBV5-6	TRBJ1-1	.	.	CASSLGGLTEAFF	TGTGCCAGCAGCTTGGGGGGTTTGACTGAAGCTTTCTTT
TRBV11-2	TRBJ2-1	.	.	CASSPAGPYNEQFF	TGTGCCAGCAGCCCCGCGGGCCCTTACAATGAGCAGTTCTTC
TRBV7-9	TRBJ1-2	few	TRBD1	CASSSDRGNYGYTF	TGTGCCAGCAGCTCAGACAGGGGAAACTATGGCTACACCTTC
TRBV2	TRBJ1-6	few	TRBD1	CASSYNRGRLSPLHF	TGTGCCAGCAGCTACAACAGGGGTAGGCTTTCACCCCTCCACTTT
TRBV28	TRBJ1-5	.	.	CASSFSSGRIAQHF	TGTGCCAGCAGTTTTTCATCGGGACGTATAGCCCAGCATTTT
TRBV10-2	TRBJ2-7	.	.	CASGPGYEQYF	TGCGCCAGCGGTCCGGGCTACGAGCAGTACTTC
TRBV7-6	TRBJ2-1	.	.	CASTYGVDGGRTYNEQFF	TGTGCCAGCACCTACGGAGTTGATGGGGGAAGGACCTACAATGAGCAGTTCTTC
TRBV5-8	TRBJ2-5	.	.	CASSLWGNLHF	TGTGCCAGCAGCTTGTGGGGTAACCTCCACTTC
TRBV7-9	TRBJ2-5	.	.	CASTPAGNPETQYF	TGTGCCAGCACCCCCGCCGGTAACCCGGAGACCCAGTACTTC
TRBV19	TRBJ2-6	once	.	CASSILPAGANVLTF	TGTGCCAGTAGTATACTCCCGGCTGGGGCCAACGTCCTGACTTTC
TRBV9	TRBJ2-3	once	.	CASSARDLFSDTQYF	TGTGCCAGCAGCGCCCGGGACTTATTCTCAGATACGCAGTATTTT